The 2 T cell receptor beta chains below come from one sample, sequenced in a study of post-analysis software for immune sequencing data. Study-level results: Elevated frequency relative to controls characterized several TRBV segments in patients, TRBV5-6, TRBV5-1 and TRBV20-1 among them.

The authors incorporated unique molecular identifiers into the TCR beta cDNA libraries. One entry per CDR3 protein results from TCRdb running MiXCR on the PCR reads. The sample has approximately 360,000 distinct CDR3 sequences, roughly 35% seen once. No antigen has been assigned to these receptors. The specimen was blood. Every receptor here comes from a girl aged 5 to 17 with multiple sclerosis.

The gene calls are TRBV7-3 and TRBJ2-5; D is possibly TRBD1 (6 bases). From germline, CDR1 is SGHTA and CDR2 FQGTGA. The length of the CDR3 is 15 residues. With 3 bases removed from V and 0 bases from J, the gap between germline ends came to 11 bases. In DNA form, the CDR3 reads TGTGCCAGCAGCTTTCAAGACAGGCACCAAGAGACCCAGTACTTC. Amino acid sequence: CASSFQDRHQETQYF.

V gene TRBV28 combines with J gene TRBJ2-3, with a weak D call TRBD2 (6 bases). V lost 5 bases and J 3 bases, leaving 18 bases between the germline ends. Germline V CDR1 and CDR2: MDHEN, SYDVKM. The CDR3 loop spans 16 amino acids. CDR3 coding DNA: TGTGCCAGCAGTCCAGCTCCCGGGGCGGGGACAGATACGCAGTATTTT. It translates to CASSPAPGAGTDTQYF.